In its sample, the clone carrying this T cell receptor beta chain was seen a few times. Antigen: not known. The data derive from a study of T cell repertoires in cytomegalovirus infection. At the level of the study: Indicated by public TCR beta signatures were CMV infection and matching HLA type. Findings of the study overall: Within the response measured ex vivo, HLA-C-restricted CMV-specific TCR beta clonotypes were dominant. Cumulative public TCR beta family frequency identified carriers of CMV plus the relevant HLA.

A single record per CDR3 protein comes from TCRdb applying MiXCR to the reads. The sample comprises just under 300,000 distinct CDR3 sequences, approximately 8.9% of which are singletons, and over 2.5% rests with the top ten. Trimming shortened V by 4 bases and J by 6 bases, and 13 bases separated the two germline ends. The CDR3 is 13 amino acids. The germline CDR1 and CDR2 sequences are LGHDT and YNNKEL (reference sequence). This TCR was sampled from a human donor in good health (CMV status not recorded). Some clones in this sample may be carry-over from other donors' samples. The sample was PBMCs. The genes are TRBV3-1 and TRBJ2-7; perhaps D is TRBD1 or TRBD2 (5 bases each). The CDR3 reads CASSLSFGGEQYF. In DNA, the CDR3 is TGTGCCAGCAGCCTTTCCTTTGGGGGCGAGCAGTACTTC.